Presented here are 11 T cell receptor beta chains from one specimen sequenced in a study of blood T cells in healthy people across ages. The use of a sample-barcoded 5' primer and a J-beta primer mix characterized a second PCR of roughly 6 to 12 cycles. TCRdb processed the 5' RACE reads anew with MiXCR; each CDR3 protein has one entry. The profile covers 1.5 million to 1.9 million distinct CDR3 sequences, with around 40% appearing a single time and 4% taken by the ten largest. Specimen: blood. These receptors all come from a young woman in good health.

J is TRBJ1-5 and V is TRBV7-2; the D is unclear. Trimming took off 5 bases at V and 3 bases at J, with 14 bases between the two ends. CDR3 length: 15 amino acids. Germline values: CDR1 SGHTA, CDR2 FQGNSA. The CDR3 loop reads CASSPRSRDNQPQHF. For the CDR3, the DNA is TGTGCCAGCAGCCCCCGCTCTAGGGACAATCAGCCCCAGCATTTT.

The chain carries TRBV7-2 and TRBJ2-7; TRBD1 matches 9 bases. CDR1 is SGHTA, CDR2 FQGNSA, per germline. The CDR3 is 16 residues long. V shed 1 base and J 5 bases; nucleotides not matched to a gene: 9. CDR3 amino acids: CASSLGLGTGTHEQYF. The CDR3 region has the DNA TGTGCCAGCAGCTTAGGATTAGGGACAGGGACACACGAGCAGTACTTC.

This clonotype was recorded a few times. V gene TRBV11-2 combines with J gene TRBJ2-1; 11 bases line up with TRBD2. In germline, CDR1 is SGHAT, CDR2 FQNNGV. Trimming took 5 bases from V and 6 from J; bases not matched to a gene: 6. This CDR3 is built from 15 residues. As DNA, the CDR3 is TGTGCCAGCAGCGTCACTAGCGGGAGTGCCAATGAGCAGTTCTTC. It specifies CASSVTSGSANEQFF.

The gene calls are TRBV12-3 or TRBV12-4 and TRBJ1-1; possible D gene TRBD1, 6 bases. Trimming shortened V by 5 bases and J by 4 bases, and 14 bases separated the two germline ends. This CDR3 spans 14 amino acids. The CDR3 reads CASSVGWGATEAFF. The CDR3 DNA reads as TGTGCCAGCAGTGTAGGTTGGGGGGCCACTGAAGCTTTCTTT.

The chain links TRBV20-1 to TRBJ1-2, with TRBD1 as a possible D gene (6 bases). CDR1 and CDR2 from the germline V gene are DFQATT and SNEGSKA (reference sequence). This CDR3 contains 14 residues. V was trimmed by 3 bases and J by 2 bases, leaving 13 bases between them. The CDR3 reads CSASRGGLNYGYTF. DNA for the CDR3: TGCAGTGCTAGTCGAGGGGGGCTGAACTATGGCTACACCTTC.

The chain recombines TRBV25-1 with TRBJ2-5; either TRBD1 or TRBD2 may fit D (6 bases each). Germline values: CDR1 MGHDK, CDR2 SYGVNS. Trimming left V 6 bases short and J 3 bases short, with 14 bases between. The CDR3 is made up of 14 amino acids. Written as DNA, the CDR3 is TGTGCCAGCAGATCTATTAGGGGGGAAGAGACCCAGTACTTC. Its protein product is CASRSIRGEETQYF.

This clonotype was seen more than once but under ten times. The rearrangement links TRBV2 to TRBJ1-1; D is unresolved. V lost 4 bases, J lost 1 base, and 7 bases lay in between. The CDR3 covers 13 residues. CDR1 SNHLY and CDR2 FYNNEI come from the germline V gene. This CDR3 is CASSANGNTEAFF. The CDR3 DNA is TGTGCCAGCAGTGCAAACGGGAACACTGAAGCTTTCTTT. The entire variable domain, with the rest obtained from reference TRBV2 and TRBJ1-1, is as follows: EPEVTQTPSHQVTQMGQEVILRCVPISNHLYFYWYRQILGQKVEFLVSFYNNEISEKSEIFDDQFSVERPDGSNFTLKIRSTKLEDSAMYFCASSANGNTEAFFGQGTRLTVV.

V usage is TRBV10-3 and J usage is TRBJ1-2; 10 positions match TRBD1. CDR3 length: 17 amino acids. The germline V gene encodes CDR1 ENHRY and CDR2 SYGVKD. J was trimmed by 3 bases and V by 1 base; bases with no gene match: 8. The DNA for the CDR3 is TGTGCCATCAGTGAGTTCCGGGACAGGGGACCGTACTATGGCTACACCTTC. Encoded protein: CAISEFRDRGPYYGYTF.

V is TRBV7-9 and J is TRBJ1-1, with D maybe TRBD1 (6 bases). CDR3 length equals 17 residues. Per germline, CDR1 SEHNR and CDR2 FQNEAQ (reference sequence). V lost 6 bases and J lost 8, with 28 bases in between. CDR3 loop: CASRPTPWGATRAEAFF. CDR3 nucleotide sequence: TGTGCCAGCAGGCCCACCCCTTGGGGGGCGACCCGGGCGGAAGCTTTCTTT.

The count of this clonotype is one. The chain uses TRBV12-3 or TRBV12-4 and TRBJ1-6, with 7 nucleotides matching TRBD1. The CDR3 covers 15 residues. Trimming removed 7 bases from V and 5 bases from J; junction bases left unmatched: 8. This chain's CDR3 is CASTLSGQNNSPLHF. CDR3 sequence (DNA): TGTGCCAGCACCCTATCGGGACAGAATAATTCACCCCTCCACTTT.

This clonotype appeared a few times. V gene TRBV3-1 combines with J gene TRBJ2-1; D is undetermined. V was shortened by 4 bases and J by 0 bases, with 10 bases between the two germline ends. Germline lookup yields CDR1 LGHDT and CDR2 YNNKEL (reference sequence). This CDR3 region has 15 residues. Written as DNA, the CDR3 is TGTGCCAGCAGCCCCACTCCAGGCTCCTACAATGAGCAGTTCTTC. This translates into CASSPTPGSYNEQFF.